This T cell receptor beta chain was recorded in a study of cytomegalovirus exposure and HLA in healthy donors. Across the study: In a previous analysis, some 110 million unique TCR beta sequences were found from roughly 180 million T cells. HLA-typed donors contributed 80 million to 85 million unique TCRs, which were held in an early data release.

PCR involved 60 Vbeta and 13 Jbeta primers. Sequencing was performed with immunoSEQ multiplex PCR; in TCRdb, only in-frame clones are kept and a portion is missing. Of around 140,000 clones in the sample, 82% were seen once. The source is a woman between 45 and 65 years old in good health and CMV-seropositive. The material sequenced was PBMCs.

CDR3 residues: CASSSHLGGGESNEKLFF. In DNA, the CDR3 is TGCGCCAGCAGCTCTCACCTGGGGGGGGGCGAATCTAATGAAAAACTGTTTTTT. J is TRBJ1-4 and V is TRBV5-1; D perhaps matches TRBD1 (6 bases). The CDR3 is made up of 18 amino acids. Germline CDR1 and CDR2: SGHRS and YFSETQ. V lost 3 bases and J 3 bases, leaving 21 bases between the germline ends. Based on the CDR3 plus reference TRBV5-1 and TRBJ1-4, the full variable domain is KAGVTQTPRYLIKTRGQQVTLSCSPISGHRSVSWYQQTPGQGLQFLFEYFSETQRNKGNFPGRFSGRQFSNSRSEMNVSTLELGDSALYLCASSSHLGGGESNEKLFFGSGTQLSVL.